The rows below give T cell receptor beta chains drawn from one sample of a study of T cells in Graves' hyperthyroidism and ophthalmopathy. TCRdb redid the calling of the multiplex PCR reads with MiXCR, one entry per CDR3 protein. This table has about 700,000 distinct CDR3 sequences, around 13% appearing once. The specimen was blood. The receptors derive from a woman between 18 and 30 years old with Graves' hyperthyroidism. Both conserved end residues are part of each CDR3. The D gene is left open where the match is weak. Not every row has a clone size; where given, it reads once, few, many or a size class.

len | j_gene | abundance | v_gene | d_gene | CDR3aa | CDR3nt
16 | TRBJ2-3 | many | TRBV28 | TRBD2 | CASSLPREGRTDTQYF | TGTGCCAGCAGTTTACCCCGGGAGGGGCGCACAGATACGCAGTATTTT
11 | TRBJ2-1 | - | TRBV7-9 | - | CATTAVWEQFF | TGTGCCACCACCGCCGTATGGGAGCAGTTCTTC
14 | TRBJ2-7 | many | TRBV2 | - | CASRRGQSSYEQYF | TGTGCCAGCCGGAGGGGACAGAGCTCCTACGAGCAGTACTTC
11 | TRBJ2-1 | - | TRBV24-1 | - | CATAFWNEQFF | TGTGCCACCGCCTTCTGGAATGAGCAGTTCTTC
14 | TRBJ2-7 | many | TRBV7-8 | - | CASSPGRTVWEQYF | TGTGCCAGCAGCCCCGGGAGAACGGTTTGGGAGCAGTACTTC
14 | TRBJ2-2 | many | TRBV6-1 | TRBD1 | CAITQGYMTGELFF | TGTGCCATCACACAGGGGTACATGACCGGGGAGCTGTTTTTT
11 | TRBJ2-7 | many | TRBV20-1 | - | CSARKAYEQYF | TGCAGTGCTCGGAAAGCCTACGAGCAGTACTTC
14 | TRBJ2-5 | few | TRBV7-9 | - | CASRIGAGQETQYF | TGTGCCAGCAGGATAGGGGCGGGCCAAGAGACCCAGTACTTC
15 | TRBJ2-7 | - | TRBV9 | - | CASSVGWSQGYEQYF | TGTGCCAGCAGCGTAGGTTGGTCACAGGGCTACGAGCAGTACTTC
16 | TRBJ2-1 | many | TRBV14 | TRBD2 | CASTSGTSGRRNEQFF | TGTGCCAGCACCTCGGGGACTAGCGGGAGACGTAATGAGCAGTTCTTC
12 | TRBJ1-2 | once | TRBV30 | - | CAWSVNTDGYTF | TGTGCCTGGAGTGTAAATACCGATGGCTACACCTTC
13 | TRBJ2-3 | - | TRBV5-1 | - | CASSLGREDTQYF | TGCGCCAGCAGCTTGGGGCGCGAAGATACGCAGTATTTT
11 | TRBJ2-7 | many | TRBV30 | - | CAWSGGNEQYF | TGTGCCTGGAGTGGAGGGAACGAGCAGTACTTC
15 | TRBJ2-3 | - | TRBV18 | - | CASSPNSSSTDTQYF | TGTGCCAGCTCACCGAACTCCTCTAGCACAGATACGCAGTATTTT
18 | TRBJ1-3 | - | TRBV20-1 | - | CSARGSGNRGPTESTIYF | TGCAGTGCTAGAGGCTCCGGTAATAGGGGACCGACGGAAAGCACCATATATTTT
19 | TRBJ2-4 | - | TRBV5-6 | - | CASSLDRRAVKLAKNIQYF | TGTGCCAGCAGCTTGGACCGCAGGGCAGTTAAACTAGCCAAAAACATTCAGTACTTC
15 | TRBJ2-7 | many | TRBV20-1 | TRBD2 | CSAALAGDIYYEQYF | TGCAGTGCTGCTCTAGCGGGGGACATTTACTACGAGCAGTACTTC
13 | TRBJ2-1 | few | TRBV10-2 | TRBD2 | CASRDYIYNEQFF | TGCGCCAGCCGGGACTACATCTACAATGAGCAGTTCTTC
16 | TRBJ1-1 | - | TRBV19 | - | CASPPQGVRGNTEAFF | TGTGCCAGTCCCCCCCAGGGTGTTAGGGGCAACACTGAAGCTTTCTTT
15 | TRBJ2-2 | - | TRBV2 | - | CASSERAGGTGELFF | TGTGCCAGCAGTGAACGGGCCGGGGGCACCGGGGAGCTGTTTTTT
14 | TRBJ2-1 | - | TRBV6-1 | - | CASTPAHGLNEQFF | TGTGCCAGCACCCCCGCCCACGGCCTCAATGAGCAGTTCTTC
13 | TRBJ2-3 | - | TRBV19 | - | CASTKSYADTQYF | TGTGCCAGTACCAAATCTTACGCAGATACGCAGTATTTT
15 | TRBJ2-3 | - | TRBV11-2 | - | CASTIGVSSTDTQYF | TGTGCCAGCACCATAGGGGTCTCGAGCACAGATACGCAGTATTTT
18 | TRBJ2-3 | many | TRBV2 | TRBD1 | CASSWDRGLSYSTDTQYF | TGTGCCAGCAGCTGGGACAGGGGGCTTTCATATAGCACAGATACGCAGTATTTT
13 | TRBJ1-2 | many | TRBV7-2 | - | CASSLGGSDGYTF | TGTGCCAGCAGCTTAGGAGGGTCGGATGGCTACACCTTC
15 | TRBJ2-1 | few | TRBV7-6 | TRBD1 | CASSLDGTVYIEQFF | TGTGCCAGCAGCTTAGACGGGACAGTTTACATTGAGCAGTTCTTC
14 | TRBJ2-3 | few | TRBV27 | - | CASSLSSLTDTQYF | TGTGCCAGCAGTTTATCCTCTCTCACAGATACGCAGTATTTT
15 | TRBJ2-1 | - | TRBV27 | - | CASSLRSRTWNEQFF | TGTGCCAGCAGTTTAAGATCCCGTACCTGGAATGAGCAGTTCTTC
14 | TRBJ2-7 | - | TRBV20-1 | TRBD2 | CSARPSGRAPEQYF | TGCAGTGCTAGACCCAGCGGGAGGGCCCCCGAGCAGTACTTC
14 | TRBJ2-7 | many | TRBV12-3/TRBV12-4 | - | CASSLGRDVVSVHF | TGTGCCAGCAGTTTAGGCCGGGACGTCGTATCGGTGCACTTC
16 | TRBJ2-7 | - | TRBV20-1 | - | CSARDLTPTEPYEQYF | TGCAGTGCTAGAGATCTTACTCCGACAGAACCCTACGAGCAGTACTTC
17 | TRBJ1-5 | many | TRBV18 | - | CASSSGELGYSNQPQHF | TGTGCCAGCTCATCGGGAGAGTTGGGATATAGCAATCAGCCCCAGCATTTT
13 | TRBJ1-1 | many | TRBV20-1 | TRBD1 | CSARRTGGAEAFF | TGCAGTGCTAGGCGGACAGGGGGCGCCGAAGCTTTCTTT
13 | TRBJ2-7 | many | TRBV20-1 | - | CSAADSGRHEQYF | TGCAGTGCTGCAGACTCGGGACGGCACGAGCAGTACTTC
13 | TRBJ2-2 | - | TRBV29-1 | - | CSADRSNTGELFF | TGCAGCGCGGACAGATCGAACACCGGGGAGCTGTTTTTT
15 | TRBJ2-1 | - | TRBV27 | - | CASSEGQAPYNEQFF | TGTGCCAGTAGCGAGGGGCAGGCCCCCTACAATGAGCAGTTCTTC
13 | TRBJ1-4 | few | TRBV7-9 | - | CASSRDPNEKLFF | TGTGCCAGCAGCCGGGACCCCAATGAAAAACTGTTTTTT
11 | TRBJ2-7 | few | TRBV6-1 | - | CASSPKTEQYF | TGTGCCAGCAGTCCAAAGACGGAGCAGTACTTC
18 | TRBJ2-2 | - | TRBV30 | TRBD1 | CAWSVRWTGWNLTGELFF | TGTGCCTGGAGTGTACGTTGGACAGGCTGGAATCTCACCGGGGAGCTGTTTTTT
15 | TRBJ2-3 | - | TRBV5-5 | TRBD2 | CASSLGAGGPDTQYF | TGTGCCAGCAGCTTGGGGGCGGGAGGGCCAGATACGCAGTATTTT
14 | TRBJ2-7 | few | TRBV12-3/TRBV12-4 | - | CASSLAMGKREQYF | TGTGCCAGCAGTTTAGCGATGGGTAAACGGGAGCAGTACTTC
14 | TRBJ2-1 | - | TRBV7-9 | TRBD2 | CASSSHGRSQKEFF | TGTGCCAGCAGCTCCCACGGGAGGTCCCAGAAGGAGTTCTTC
14 | TRBJ2-5 | many | TRBV28 | - | CASSFYGQQETQYF | TGTGCCAGCAGTTTTTACGGACAGCAAGAGACCCAGTACTTC
14 | TRBJ2-7 | many | TRBV6-1 | TRBD2 | CASSQLAGGREQYF | TGTGCCAGCAGTCAACTAGCGGGAGGGCGCGAGCAGTACTTC
18 | TRBJ2-1 | - | TRBV5-4 | TRBD2 | CASSRKYLAGGPENGQFF | TGTGCCAGCAGCCGAAAATACCTAGCGGGAGGGCCAGAGAATGGGCAGTTCTTC